This T cell receptor beta chain was obtained from a study of shared clonotypes between healthy human individuals. V lost 6 bases and J lost 3; bases outside the gene matches: 8. CDR3 size: 14 residues. Per germline, CDR1 MNHEY and CDR2 SMNVEV (reference sequence). Profiling relied on immunoSEQ multiplex PCR, and the TCRdb table lists in-frame clones only, not all of them. Seen here are approximately 810,000 clones, over 90% observed once, and the top ten hold 24%. Terminally differentiated effector memory CD45RA+ cells were left out of the naive CD8 fraction, which was CD45RO-negative and positively selected for CCR7.

Specimen: naive CD8+ T cells sorted from blood. The chain employs TRBV27 and TRBJ2-7, with TRBD2 matching 7 bases. This receptor was obtained from a man aged 30 to 45 in good health. Here the CDR3 reads CASSRAQRDYEQYF. The CDR3 bases are TGTGCCAGCAGCCGGGCCCAGCGGGACTACGAGCAGTACTTC.